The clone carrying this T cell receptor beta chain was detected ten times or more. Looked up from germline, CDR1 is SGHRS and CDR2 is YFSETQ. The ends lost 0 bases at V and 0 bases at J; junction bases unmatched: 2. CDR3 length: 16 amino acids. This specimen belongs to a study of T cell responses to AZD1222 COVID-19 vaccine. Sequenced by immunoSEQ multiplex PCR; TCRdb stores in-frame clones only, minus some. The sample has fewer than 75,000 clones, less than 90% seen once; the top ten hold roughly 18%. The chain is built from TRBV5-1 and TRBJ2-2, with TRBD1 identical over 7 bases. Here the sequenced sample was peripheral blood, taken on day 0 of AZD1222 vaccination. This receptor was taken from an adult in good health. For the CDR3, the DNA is TGCGCCAGCAGCTTGGGACAGGGCACGAACACCGGGGAGCTGTTTTTT. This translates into CASSLGQGTNTGELFF.